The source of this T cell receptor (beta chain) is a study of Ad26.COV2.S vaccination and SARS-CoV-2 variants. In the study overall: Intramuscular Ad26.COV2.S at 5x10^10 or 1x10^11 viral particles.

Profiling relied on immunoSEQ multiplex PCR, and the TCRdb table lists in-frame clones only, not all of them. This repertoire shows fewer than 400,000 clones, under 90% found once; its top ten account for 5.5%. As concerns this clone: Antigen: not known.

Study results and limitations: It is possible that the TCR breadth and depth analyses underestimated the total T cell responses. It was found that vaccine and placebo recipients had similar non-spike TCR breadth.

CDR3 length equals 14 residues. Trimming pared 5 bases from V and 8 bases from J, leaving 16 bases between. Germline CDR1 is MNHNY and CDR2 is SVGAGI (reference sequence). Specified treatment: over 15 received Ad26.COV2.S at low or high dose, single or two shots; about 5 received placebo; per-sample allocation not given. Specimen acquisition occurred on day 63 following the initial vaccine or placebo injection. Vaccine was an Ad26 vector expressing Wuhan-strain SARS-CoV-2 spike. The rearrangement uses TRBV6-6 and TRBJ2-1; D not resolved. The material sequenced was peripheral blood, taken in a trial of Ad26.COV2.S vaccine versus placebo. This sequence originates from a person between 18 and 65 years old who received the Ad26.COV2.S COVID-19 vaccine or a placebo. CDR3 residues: CASSTNLVGDEQFF. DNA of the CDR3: TGTGCCAGCAGTACAAACCTGGTTGGAGATGAGCAGTTCTTC.